This T cell receptor beta chain was recorded in a study of shared clonotypes between healthy human individuals (TCRdb year 2020). As for the study more broadly: Three men and a couple of women, aged 18 to 49 years, made up the cohort. The study deeply sequenced blood TCR repertoires of about five healthy adults to estimate repertoire size and the extent of clonotype sharing between individuals. Libraries were prepared and TCR repertoires were sequenced by different laboratories using diverse techniques, in order to increase sequencing depth and limit assay-specific biases. Per donor, leukapheresis produced somewhere between about 0.94 and 9 billion PBMCs. What the authors observed across the whole study: The small number of donors limited the genetic and exposure-history diversity represented. Based on pairwise subsampling, the degree of clonotype sharing among donors was expected to be affected by sequencing depth. Sampling was limited to blood, and TCR repertoires in tissue likely differ from TCR repertoires in blood.

Using the deep immunoSEQ assay, TCR CDR3 regions were amplified from genomic DNA by multiplex PCR. Extracted genomic DNA from each cell subset was spread evenly across all wells of several immunoSEQ 96-well plates, with each plate serving as a replicate. For unsorted PBMC, roughly 300 ng of genomic DNA, equivalent to about 30,000 T cell genomes, went into each replicate PCR. Genomic DNA from unsorted PBMC was sequenced over ten immunoSEQ deep assay plates. Purified libraries were quantified with a Qubit 3.0 fluorometer, sized on a Bioanalyzer 2100, and re-quantified with the KAPA Library Quantification kit. Every immunoSEQ 96-well plate was sequenced on a separate single-read 150-cycle Illumina NextSeq 550 flow cell. The study's processing was this. Because the immunoSEQ output included only junctional sequences and no quality scores, the filtering could not be the same as the filtering used for full-length reads. To assign V/J genes and CDR3, sequences were annotated using PyIR, a Python wrapper for IgBLAST v1.9, with IMGT germline references. Reads were filtered out if the reads had weak V/J assignments (E-value above 1e-6), no CDR3, stop codons, out-of-frame junctions, or ambiguous translated residues. V3J clonotypes were defined as sequences sharing an identical inferred V gene, J gene, and CDR3 amino acid sequence. Percentage overlap between repertoires was calculated by dividing the number of shared unique clonotypes by the size of the smaller repertoire. Repertoire richness was assessed with RTK rarefaction, the Chao1 estimator, and Recon v2.1 estimates of unobserved clonotypes. As stored in TCRdb, this immuneACCESS dataset retains in-frame rearrangements with V and J assigned. A fraction of the clones does not appear; measured against another copy, unresolved V genes explain less than half of the discrepancy, and the remainder lacks a known reason. Clone size and V and J calls were adopted from that table, with D and trimming inferred from the DNA. This sample holds 450,000 to 600,000 clones; 60% to 85% were observed only once. 10% to 15% of the sample is held by the ten biggest clonotypes.

The donors were healthy, HIV-negative adults who had no recently reported acute infections or vaccinations. Every donor was a Caucasian adult residing in Nashville, Tennessee, USA. For unsorted samples, 84 million or so PBMCs were counted, and genomic DNA was extracted using the QIAamp DNA Blood Mini kit. Blood was obtained by leukapheresis, after which PBMCs were separated by Ficoll-Histopaque density gradient centrifugation and cryopreserved in liquid nitrogen vapor phase. The CDR3 runs 16 amino acids, cysteine and phenylalanine included. Only the CDR3 DNA stays, 48 bases, in frame from base 1. Relative to germline, V is 5 bases shorter and J is 1 base shorter, with 17 bases between their ends. The CDR1 and CDR2 encoded by the germline V gene are SGHVS and FNYEAQ. On this clone: Which antigen it targets is not known. It has no much larger one-base neighbor in the sample; base qualities were not kept.

The V gene is TRBV7-6 and the J gene is TRBJ1-1, with the D gene not clear enough to name. The sample consisted of PBMCs. The TCR sequence derives from a woman aged 40 to 50 in good health. Some clones in this sample may be carry-over from other donors' samples. The CDR3 reads as follows: CASSTRHDWRNTEAFF. The DNA reads as follows: TGTGCCAGCAGCACCAGACACGACTGGAGGAACACTGAAGCTTTCTTT.